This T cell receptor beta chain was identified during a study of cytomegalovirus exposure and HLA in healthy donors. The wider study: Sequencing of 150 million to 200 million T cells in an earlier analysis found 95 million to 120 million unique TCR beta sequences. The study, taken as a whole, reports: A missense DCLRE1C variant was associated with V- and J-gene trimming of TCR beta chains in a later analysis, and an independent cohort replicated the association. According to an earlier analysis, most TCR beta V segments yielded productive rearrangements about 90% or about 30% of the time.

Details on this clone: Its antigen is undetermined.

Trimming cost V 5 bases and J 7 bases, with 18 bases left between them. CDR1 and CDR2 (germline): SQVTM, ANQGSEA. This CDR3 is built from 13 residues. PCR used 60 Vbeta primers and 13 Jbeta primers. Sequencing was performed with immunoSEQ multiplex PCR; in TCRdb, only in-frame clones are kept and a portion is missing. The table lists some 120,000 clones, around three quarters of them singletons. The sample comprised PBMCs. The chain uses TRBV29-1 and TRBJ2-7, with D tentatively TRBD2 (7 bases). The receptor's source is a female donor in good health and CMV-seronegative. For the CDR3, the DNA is TGCAGCGTTTCCCGGGACGGGGGGCGAGAGCAGTACTTC. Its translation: CSVSRDGGREQYF.